Below are 20 T cell receptor beta chains sequenced from a single sample in a study of regulatory T cells in long-lasting Graves disease. Time point meaning: newly diagnosed GD, antithyroid drugs for less than 3 months. Preparation of the TCR library used RNA extracted from PBMCs. Libraries of TCR beta came from iRepertoire HTBI primers plus Arm-PCR of CDR3 regions. TCRdb re-analysed the multiplex PCR reads in MiXCR, keeping a single row per CDR3 protein. This sample carries under 300,000 distinct CDR3 sequences, around 20% of them seen once, and the ten largest clones take approximately 14%. The sequencing used peripheral blood mononuclear cells (PBMCs), collected at new diagnosis, from a patient treated with antithyroid drugs. The source is a female donor with Graves disease.

This clonotype was detected only once. A read error is possible here, since a much larger clone lies one base away. CDR3 sequence (DNA): TGCGCCAGCAGCCTCGCGGGACAGGGATACAATGAGCAGTACTTC. Its protein is CASSLAGQGYNEQYF. The V gene is TRBV4-1, the J gene TRBJ2-4, with 9 nucleotides matching TRBD1. Per germline, CDR1 MGHRA and CDR2 YSYEKL. V trimming: 4 bases; J trimming: 13 bases; junction bases outside the gene matches: 14. This CDR3 spans 15 amino acids.

This clonotype has a count of ten or more. This CDR3 is CSATNMGEETQYF. DNA for the CDR3: TGCAGTGCTACTAACATGGGCGAGGAGACCCAGTACTTC. The chain couples TRBV20-1 to TRBJ2-5; D remains ambiguous. Germline V CDR1 and CDR2: DFQATT, SNEGSKA (reference sequence). V was clipped by 4 bases and J by 5 bases, with 14 bases between them. This CDR3 comprises 13 residues.

This clonotype was observed a few times. The chain recombines TRBV4-1 with TRBJ2-5; D gene uncertain. The CDR3 runs 14 residues. Trimming stripped 1 base from V and 6 bases from J, with 12 bases between. CDR1 is MGHRA and CDR2 is YSYEKL in the germline V gene. The chain's CDR3 is CASSQVPTTKTQYF. In DNA form, the CDR3 reads TGCGCCAGCAGCCAAGTCCCGACAACTAAGACCCAGTACTTC.

This clonotype was counted only a few times. V and J are TRBV10-3 and TRBJ2-1, with TRBD1 matching 9 bases. The germline V gene encodes CDR1 ENHRY and CDR2 SYGVKD. This CDR3 comprises 13 residues. V shed 9 bases, J shed 16 bases, and the junction held 16 bases outside the gene matches. The CDR3 loop reads CAITPGQGSLIFF. The CDR3 coding sequence is TGTGCCATAACTCCGGGACAGGGTTCTCTGATTTTCTTC.

The chain has TRBV11-2 and TRBJ2-7, with D hard to call. Germline-derived CDR1 and CDR2 are SGHAT and FQNNGV. Trimming took off 0 bases at V and 3 bases at J, with 12 bases between the two ends. The CDR3 is 15 residues long. The chain's CDR3 is CASSLEIGPIYEQYF. The CDR3 nucleotides read TGTGCCAGCAGCTTAGAGATAGGGCCGATCTACGAGCAGTACTTC.

This clonotype was picked up many times. The rearrangement uses TRBV29-1 and TRBJ2-7; 8 bases match TRBD1. The CDR3 has 13 amino acids. Trimming took 2 bases from V and 6 from J; bases not matched to a gene: 6. Looked up from germline, CDR1 is SQVTM and CDR2 is ANQGSEA. CDR3 nucleotides: TGCAGCGTTGAATCCCAGGGGGCGCGCGAGCAGTACTTC. Translated, it gives CSVESQGAREQYF.

The rearrangement joins TRBV7-2 to TRBJ2-7; D remains ambiguous. Germline V lookup: CDR1 SGHTA, CDR2 FQGNSA. This CDR3 is 13 amino acids long. Trimming removed 10 bases from V and 7 bases from J, with 20 bases in between. This CDR3 is CANLNRHHLEQYF. CDR3 DNA: TGTGCCAACCTAAACCGACACCACCTAGAGCAGTACTTC.

A remark on this clonotype: At one boundary the junction diverges from the germline segment, which might be a read error. The chain is built from TRBV3-1 and TRBJ2-2; TRBD2 agrees at 11 bases. The CDR3 spans 17 residues. CDR1 and CDR2 (germline): LGHDT, YNNKEL (reference sequence). As DNA, the CDR3 is TGTGCCAGCAGCCAAGTATCTAGCGGGGGGAACACCGGGGAGCCGTTTTTT. Its translation: CASSQVSSGGNTGEPFF. The full variable domain, its missing parts supplied by reference TRBV3-1 and TRBJ2-2, is DTAVSQTPKYLVTQMGNDKSIKCEQNLGHDTMYWYKQDSKKFLKIMFSYNNKELIINETVPNRFSPKSPDKAHLNLHINSLELGDSAVYFCASSQVSSGGNTGEPFFGEGSRLTVL.

This clonotype was recorded many times. V and J are TRBV5-1 and TRBJ2-2, with D perhaps given as TRBD1 or TRBD2 (5 bases each). CDR3 size: 14 residues. V lost 4 bases and J lost 5, with 12 bases in between. Germline values: CDR1 SGHRS, CDR2 YFSETQ. CDR3 protein: CASSPGTPTGELFF. The CDR3 nucleotides are TGCGCCAGCAGCCCCGGGACGCCTACCGGGGAGCTGTTTTTT.

This clonotype was counted many times. The V gene is TRBV28, the J gene TRBJ2-7; D is ambiguous. The germline V and J ends were trimmed by 5 bases and 2 bases, with 19 bases remaining between them. The germline CDR1 and CDR2 sequences are MDHEN and SYDVKM. This CDR3 comprises 16 residues. The CDR3 region has the DNA TGTGCCAGCAGTGGACCTTTCGGAAGGTGGACCTACGAGCAGTACTTC. This translates into CASSGPFGRWTYEQYF.

This clonotype was picked up many times. The rearrangement uses TRBV5-1 and TRBJ2-1; D is undetermined. The CDR3 runs 16 residues. Germline CDR1 is SGHRS and CDR2 is YFSETQ. The germline V and J ends were trimmed by 1 base and 0 bases, with 11 bases remaining between them. The DNA for the CDR3 is TGCGCCAGCAGCTTGCCAGGCGCTAGCTCCTACAATGAGCAGTTCTTC. Translation: CASSLPGASSYNEQFF.

To note about this clonotype: This may stem from a read error, because a much larger clone lies one nucleotide away. The chain employs TRBV10-2 and TRBJ1-5; weak D call: TRBD1 (5 bases). The CDR3 is 15 residues long. Germline CDR1 WSHSY, CDR2 SAAADI. Trimming pared 4 bases from V and 0 bases from J, leaving 10 bases between. In nucleotides, the CDR3 is TGCGCCAGCAGTGCCAGGGATTATAGCAATCAGCCCCAGCATTTT. Protein sequence: CASSARDYSNQPQHF.

This clonotype was detected ten times or more. The chain recombines TRBV19 with TRBJ2-2; D is perhaps TRBD1 (5 bases). Germline CDR1 LNHDA, CDR2 SQIVND (reference sequence). V was shortened by 5 bases and J by 5 bases, with 12 bases between the two germline ends. The CDR3 consists of 14 residues. The CDR3, as DNA: TGTGCCAGTAGTGCCTATTCAGGGACCGGGGAGCTGTTTTTT. Encoded protein: CASSAYSGTGELFF.

The table lists this clonotype with many counts. The J gene is TRBJ2-2, the V gene TRBV3-1; D may be TRBD2 (6 bases). The CDR3 sequence is 15 residues long. V lost 2 bases and J lost 0, with 7 bases in between. Germline V lookup: CDR1 LGHDT, CDR2 YNNKEL (reference sequence). The CDR3 sequence: CASSQLAPNTGELFF. The CDR3 DNA is TGTGCCAGCAGCCAACTAGCGCCGAACACCGGGGAGCTGTTTTTT.

V gene TRBV7-2 combines with J gene TRBJ2-7; 9 positions match TRBD2. This CDR3 comprises 15 residues. Unmatched junction bases numbered 8, after V lost 3 bases and J lost 5 bases. Germline assignment: CDR1 SGHTA and CDR2 FQGNSA. CDR3 nucleotides: TGTGCCAGCAGCTTCTTCACCGGGACTAGCCACGAGCAGTACTTC. Translation gives CASSFFTGTSHEQYF.

This chain joins TRBV27 and TRBJ2-1, with 8 bases lining up with TRBD1. Germline values: CDR1 MNHEY, CDR2 SMNVEV (reference sequence). This CDR3 has 16 residues. V lost 5 bases to trimming and J lost 6 bases; unmatched junction nucleotides: 12. The CDR3 bases are TGTGCCAGCAGTCCTCAGGGGGCAGGGGGGCCCAATGAGCAGTTCTTC. The encoded protein is CASSPQGAGGPNEQFF.

This clonotype has more than one count but fewer than ten. The chain carries TRBV9 and TRBJ2-3; possibly TRBD2 for D (7 bases). The CDR3 length is 16 residues. The germline V gene encodes CDR1 SGDLS and CDR2 YYNGEE. V lost 3 bases, J lost 2 bases, and 16 bases lay in between. CDR3 bases: TGTGCCAGCAGCGAGAGGGGGGGGAGATCCACAGATACGCAGTATTTT. Amino acids: CASSERGGRSTDTQYF.

This clonotype was recorded many times. This sequence joins TRBV24-1 and TRBJ2-2, with D perhaps matching TRBD2 (6 bases). The CDR3 runs to 17 residues. The V end lost 4 bases, the J end lost 0 bases, and 14 bases lay between the germline ends. CDR1 and CDR2 from the germline V gene are KGHDR and SFDVKD. The CDR3 is CATSDPSPSANTGELFF. The DNA for the CDR3 is TGTGCCACCAGTGACCCCTCGCCTAGCGCGAACACCGGGGAGCTGTTTTTT.

V usage is TRBV7-3 and J usage is TRBJ2-7; the match to TRBD2 covers 14 bases. V dropped 2 bases and J dropped 4; count of bases not matched to a gene: 19. The germline CDR1 and CDR2 sequences are SGHTA and FQGTGA. This CDR3 region has 21 residues. CDR3 nucleotides: TGTGCCAGCAGCTTAGGAACCCCCGGGACTAGCGGGAGCGGAGGGATGTACGAGCAGTACTTC. Amino acids: CASSLGTPGTSGSGGMYEQYF.

This clonotype was found many times. This chain uses TRBV10-3 with TRBJ1-1; D perhaps matches TRBD1 (5 bases). V shed 6 bases and J shed 0 bases, with 14 bases lying between them. CDR3 size: 15 residues. CDR1 ENHRY and CDR2 SYGVKD come from the germline V gene. The CDR3 DNA reads TGTGCCATCAGCCGGGACGGCGGGTTGAACACTGAAGCTTTCTTT. As protein: CAISRDGGLNTEAFF.